What follows are 3 T cell receptor beta chains derived from one specimen sequenced in a study of blood T cells in healthy people across ages (dated by TCRdb to between 2014 and 2017). Library prep was done by 5' RACE. Sequencing used an Illumina HiSeq 2500. A second PCR of about 7 to 12 cycles was performed with a sample-barcoded 5' primer and a J-beta primer mix. TCRdb reran the public reads through fastp at Q25 and MiXCR, keeping productive beta chains. All rows with the same CDR3 protein become a single entry with the most common DNA and genes. Here the sample has 870,000 or so distinct CDR3 sequences; less than 35% occur a single time. The ten biggest clones cover roughly 17% of the sample. The specimen was blood. The receptor set was obtained from a woman older than 75 in good health.

The chain is built from TRBV27 and TRBJ2-7; TRBD1 matches at 7 bases. Losses at the gene ends were 9 bases for V and 5 bases for J; bases not matched to a gene: 4. This CDR3 is built from 11 residues. CDR1 and CDR2 from the germline V gene are MNHEY and SMNVEV (reference sequence). The DNA of the CDR3 is TGTGCCAGTCACAGGGGCGACGAGCAGTACTTC. Amino acids: CASHRGDEQYF.

This clonotype was detected a few times. V gene TRBV9 combines with J gene TRBJ1-6; D possibly corresponds to TRBD1 (5 bases). The CDR3 has 18 amino acids. The germline gives CDR1 SGDLS, CDR2 YYNGEE. The germline V and J ends were trimmed by 4 bases and 0 bases, with 17 bases remaining between them. The CDR3 DNA reads as TGTGCCAGCAGCTCAGCCACAGGCCCGCTCTCCTATAATTCACCCCTCCACTTT. Its translation is CASSSATGPLSYNSPLHF. Full variable domain (remainder filled in from reference TRBV9 and TRBJ1-6): DSGVTQTPKHLITATGQRVTLRCSPRSGDLSVYWYQQSLDQGLQFLIQYYNGEERAKGNILERFSAQQFPDLHSELNLSSLELGDSALYFCASSSATGPLSYNSPLHFGNGTRLTVT.

This clonotype was counted at least ten times. This chain uses TRBV7-2 with TRBJ2-1; D might be TRBD1 (5 bases). CDR3 size: 15 residues. The V gene's germline CDR1 is SGHTA and CDR2 FQGNSA. The V end was cut by 6 bases, the J end by 0 bases, with 12 bases between. The DNA of the CDR3 is TGTGCCAGCAGTGGGGCACTAAGCTCCTACAATGAGCAGTTCTTC. This encodes CASSGALSSYNEQFF.